The 7 T cell receptor beta chains below were found in one sample sequenced in a study of metastatic and nonmetastatic thyroid tumors. TCRdb re-called clones via MiXCR from the PCR reads. The data hold just over 20,000 clones, with approximately 40% observed a single time. Patients were all untreated before their thyroid surgery. Sequencing was done on a sample of tumor tissue. Every receptor here comes from a female donor with papillary thyroid cancer or a benign thyroid nodule (not recorded which). Some clones in this sample may be carry-over from other donors' samples.

This clone appeared a single time. The chain recombines TRBV18 with TRBJ2-2; tentative D call: TRBD2 (6 bases). This CDR3 is built from 14 residues. V was clipped by 5 bases and J by 2 bases, with 9 bases between them. Germline CDR1 is KGHSH and CDR2 is LQKENI. The CDR3 nucleotides read TGTGCCAGCTCAGCGGGAATAAACACCGGGGAGCTGTTTTTT. This translates into CASSAGINTGELFF. The full variable domain, completed using reference TRBV18 and TRBJ2-2, is NAGVMQNPRHLVRRRGQEARLRCSPMKGHSHVYWYRQLPEEGLKFMVYLQKENIIDESGMPKERFSAEFPKEGPSILRIQQVVRGDSAAYFCASSAGINTGELFFGEGSRLTVL.

Worth noting for this clone: One end of the junction varies from germline; a read error may be responsible. This CDR3 is CAIAPGGGNSPLHF. The CDR3 DNA sequence: TGTGCCATCGCCCCAGGTGGGGGGAATTCGCCCCTCCACTTT. The rearrangement joins TRBV6-1 to TRBJ1-6; D might be TRBD1 (5 bases). Germline V gene lookup returns CDR1 MNHNS and CDR2 SASEGT. The CDR3 is 14 residues long.

The gene calls are TRBV11-1 and TRBJ1-2; the match to TRBD1 covers 10 bases. Looked up from germline, CDR1 is SGHAT and CDR2 is FQDESV (reference sequence). The V segment lost 5 bases and the J segment 5 bases; nucleotides outside the gene matches: 17. This CDR3 contains 18 residues. The CDR3 coding sequence is TGTGCCAGCAGCCCGCACTTGACAGGGGGCGGGAGCGATTATGGCTACACCTTC. Translating it yields CASSPHLTGGGSDYGYTF.

This clone was detected once. V usage is TRBV27 and J usage is TRBJ2-5; tentatively, D is TRBD1 or TRBD2 (6 bases each). There are 14 residues in the CDR3. Germline CDR1 and CDR2: MNHEY and SMNVEV (reference sequence). The V end lost 6 bases, the J end lost 4 bases, and 15 bases lay between the germline ends. CDR3 DNA sequence: TGTGCCAGCAGGACCGGGGGCAGGGGAGAGACCCAGTACTTC. Residues: CASRTGGRGETQYF.

Only one count was recorded for this clone. The rearrangement joins TRBV5-1 to TRBJ2-3; possibly TRBD1 for D (5 bases). Trimming took 4 bases from V and 2 from J, leaving 14 bases between them. CDR3 length: 15 residues. Germline V lookup: CDR1 SGHRS, CDR2 YFSETQ. CDR3 sequence: CASSPARGPTDTQYF. For the CDR3, the DNA is TGCGCCAGCAGCCCGGCTAGGGGCCCCACAGATACGCAGTATTTT.

The V gene is TRBV6-1, the J gene TRBJ2-1; no clear D. In germline, CDR1 is MNHNS, CDR2 SASEGT. This CDR3 spans 16 amino acids. V was pared by 4 bases and J by 1 base, with 14 bases between. The CDR3 DNA follows: TGTGCCAGCAGTGTTTCCTCAGGATTTTCCTACAATGAGCAGTTCTTC. It yields the protein CASSVSSGFSYNEQFF.

This clone was found once. This rearrangement joins TRBV20-1 to TRBJ2-3, with 7 bases identical to TRBD2. Trimming cost V 5 bases and J 5 bases; bases outside gene matches: 13. Germline assignment: CDR1 DFQATT and CDR2 SNEGSKA (reference sequence). CDR3 length equals 15 residues. The CDR3 DNA reads TGCAGTGCTCATTACGTAAGACTAGCTGGAGATACGCAGTATTTT. It specifies CSAHYVRLAGDTQYF.